Listed below are T cell receptor beta chains from one sample, sequenced in a study of blood T cells in healthy people across ages. TCRdb re-derived calls from the 5' RACE reads in MiXCR, one entry per CDR3 protein. The sample lists approximately 790,000 distinct CDR3 sequences, approximately 67% occurring once. Specimen: blood. The receptors derive from a young man in good health. Each CDR3 is given with its conserved first and last residue. A D gene is named only where the DNA matches it firmly. The size entry is marked missing in some rows and otherwise reads once, few, many or a size class.

V gene	clone size	J gene	D gene	CDR3 protein	CDR3 DNA
TRBV7-2	-	TRBJ2-3	-	CASSLEAEDTQYF	TGTGCCAGCAGCTTAGAGGCGGAAGATACGCAGTATTTT
TRBV2	-	TRBJ2-5	-	CASSESGTQYF	TGTGCCAGCAGTGAAAGTGGAACCCAGTACTTC
TRBV20-1	-	TRBJ1-6	TRBD1	CSARRAGQGSPLHF	TGCAGTGCGAGACGCGCGGGACAGGGTTCACCCCTCCACTTT
TRBV27	-	TRBJ2-7	TRBD1	CASSLGTGNLEQYF	TGTGCCAGCAGTTTAGGGACAGGGAATCTCGAGCAGTACTTC
TRBV5-1	many	TRBJ2-7	TRBD1	CASSPGQSSYEQYF	TGCGCCAGCAGCCCGGGACAGAGCTCCTACGAGCAGTACTTC
TRBV4-2	few	TRBJ1-2	-	CASSRKLGGYGYTF	TGTGCCAGCAGCCGAAAACTAGGGGGCTATGGCTACACCTTC
TRBV5-1	few	TRBJ2-7	TRBD1	CASSYGTGGYEQYF	TGCGCCAGCAGTTACGGGACAGGGGGGTACGAGCAGTACTTC
TRBV29-1	few	TRBJ2-6	-	CSVAVGANVLTF	TGCAGCGTTGCAGTTGGGGCCAACGTCCTGACTTTC
TRBV20-1	-	TRBJ2-1	TRBD2	CSAIPGLAYNEQFF	TGCAGTGCTATACCGGGACTAGCGTACAATGAGCAGTTCTTC
TRBV6-5	-	TRBJ2-1	-	CASSYSPGQSYNEQFF	TGTGCCAGCAGTTACTCGCCCGGACAGTCCTACAATGAGCAGTTCTTC
TRBV29-1	-	TRBJ1-2	TRBD1	CSGKDRDAYGYTF	TGCAGCGGAAAAGACAGGGATGCTTATGGCTACACCTTC
TRBV11-2	-	TRBJ2-3	-	CASRTTTPDTQYF	TGTGCCAGCAGGACTACAACCCCAGATACGCAGTATTTT
TRBV5-1	-	TRBJ2-2	TRBD2	CASSTGTRGGSYTGELFF	TGCGCCAGCAGTACCGGGACTAGAGGGGGTTCATACACCGGGGAGCTGTTTTTT
TRBV6-5	-	TRBJ2-5	TRBD2	CASSRSSGNQETQYF	TGTGCCAGCAGTCGTTCTAGCGGAAACCAAGAGACCCAGTACTTC
TRBV29-1	few	TRBJ1-1	TRBD1	CSVERGGMNTEAFF	TGCAGCGTTGAGCGAGGGGGCATGAACACTGAAGCTTTCTTT
TRBV15	-	TRBJ2-1	-	CATSVTPSSYNEQFF	TGTGCCACCAGCGTCACTCCCAGCTCCTACAATGAGCAGTTCTTC
TRBV7-2	-	TRBJ2-7	-	CASSLEWGVSYEQYF	TGTGCCAGCAGCTTAGAGTGGGGGGTTTCCTACGAGCAGTACTTC
TRBV27	few	TRBJ1-4	TRBD1	CASSSDRGYNEKLFF	TGTGCCAGCAGTTCCGACAGGGGTTATAATGAAAAACTGTTTTTT
TRBV25-1	-	TRBJ1-5	-	CASSETTGIGQPQHF	TGTGCCAGCAGTGAAACCACAGGGATCGGCCAGCCCCAGCATTTT
TRBV5-1	-	TRBJ2-5	-	CASSPEGDQETQYF	TGCGCCAGCAGCCCGGAGGGGGACCAAGAGACCCAGTACTTC
TRBV20-1	-	TRBJ2-5	TRBD2	CSAGLAGGLETQYF	TGCAGTGCTGGACTAGCGGGGGGGCTAGAGACCCAGTACTTC
TRBV9	once	TRBJ2-5	-	CASSVGTTGPQETQYF	TGTGCCAGCAGCGTAGGGACTACCGGACCCCAAGAGACCCAGTACTTC
TRBV15	-	TRBJ1-4	-	CATSRGLGEKLFF	TGTGCCACCAGCAGGGGCTTGGGTGAAAAACTGTTTTTT
TRBV20-1	few	TRBJ1-2	TRBD1	CSARDPGTGRNYGYTF	TGCAGTGCTAGAGACCCCGGGACAGGGAGAAACTATGGCTACACCTTC
TRBV7-6	-	TRBJ2-7	-	CASSLGSRDKFYEQYF	TGTGCCAGCAGCTTAGGCAGTCGGGACAAGTTCTACGAGCAGTACTTC
TRBV6-5	-	TRBJ2-1	TRBD1	CASSPKRQGEQFF	TGTGCCAGCAGTCCAAAGAGACAGGGTGAGCAGTTCTTC
TRBV9	-	TRBJ1-5	TRBD1	CASSAGQGLQPQHF	TGTGCCAGCAGCGCCGGACAGGGTTTACAGCCCCAGCATTTT
TRBV20-1	-	TRBJ2-7	TRBD1	CSARDEAQGAREQYF	TGCAGTGCTAGAGATGAAGCGCAGGGGGCAAGGGAGCAGTACTTC
TRBV20-1	-	TRBJ2-5	TRBD1	CSASTNTGTGWRETQYF	TGCAGTGCTAGTACCAACACCGGGACAGGGTGGAGAGAGACCCAGTACTTC
TRBV5-1	-	TRBJ2-3	-	CARGEGRSTDTQYF	TGCGCCAGGGGAGAGGGGCGAAGCACAGATACGCAGTATTTT
TRBV15	-	TRBJ2-6	-	CATSRIPPEHSGANVLTF	TGTGCCACCAGCAGAATCCCTCCTGAGCACTCTGGGGCCAACGTCCTGACTTTC
TRBV27	-	TRBJ1-5	-	CASSSLDPGTQPQHF	TGTGCCAGCAGTTCCCTGGACCCCGGTACACAGCCCCAGCATTTT
TRBV11-2	-	TRBJ2-5	-	CASSLTRIQETQYF	TGTGCCAGCAGCTTAACCCGAATCCAAGAGACCCAGTACTTC